This entry is about one T cell receptor (beta chain). Its antigen is still unknown. This CDR3 is also generated by other DNA sequences in the sample. The data stem from a study of beta chain features in type 1 diabetes. Points from the study as a whole: Patients with Type 1 diabetes showed moderately but significantly shorter TCRB CDR3s in all four CD4+ subsets. Reads derived from cDNA could over-represent cells showing high TCR expression.

Expressed TCRB transcripts were sequenced after all isolated RNA was converted to cDNA. Produced via immunoSEQ multiplex PCR; TCRdb's table is partial and in-frame only. The sample holds 300,000 to 350,000 clones, approximately 10% seen once. The TCR comes from a man aged 30 to 45 with type 1 diabetes. Source material: central memory CD4+ T cells from blood.

CDR3 loop: CASSGTGGHQPQHF. The CDR3 bases are TGTGCCAGCAGTGGGACAGGGGGGCATCAGCCCCAGCATTTT. V and J are TRBV2 and TRBJ1-5; 10 nucleotides align to TRBD1. CDR1 and CDR2 from the germline V gene are SNHLY and FYNNEI. There are 14 residues in the CDR3. J was trimmed by 5 bases and V by 4 bases; bases with no gene match: 2.